This T cell receptor beta chain was sequenced for a study of shared clonotypes between healthy human individuals. This CDR3 has 13 residues. CDR1 and CDR2 (germline): LGHNA, YNFKEQ. Between the trimmed V and J ends, which lost 1 base and 9 bases, there was a span of 10 bases. At deep level, the assay was performed. Produced via immunoSEQ multiplex PCR; TCRdb's table is partial and in-frame only. The sample shows some 490,000 clones, approximately 82% of them seen only once. Sequenced input: PBMCs. The rearrangement links TRBV4-2 to TRBJ2-1; D is unresolved. This receptor was identified in a woman in her thirties or forties in good health. Some clones in this sample may be carry-over from other donors' samples. The chain's CDR3 is CASSQGGLGEQFF. The CDR3 DNA is TGTGCCAGCAGCCAAGGTGGGTTGGGTGAGCAGTTCTTC.